This TCR beta chain was sequenced in a study of blood T cell repertoires in COVID-19. Assay used: immunoSEQ multiplex PCR; TCRdb lists only in-frame clones, some missing. Counted here are 200,000 to 250,000 clones, about nine tenths occurring once; the ten biggest clones make up 2.6%. CDR3 length: 13 residues. The germline V and J ends were trimmed by 5 bases and 0 bases, with 5 bases remaining between them. Germline assignment: CDR1 SGHAT and CDR2 FQNNGV. The sequence was obtained from a woman aged 25 to 39 who had recovered from COVID-19. The sample taken for sequencing was PBMCs or T cells enriched from blood (not recorded which). This chain connects TRBV11-2 to TRBJ1-3; D is undetermined. The chain's CDR3 is CASSQSSGNTIYF. The CDR3 DNA reads as TGTGCCAGCAGCCAATCCTCTGGAAACACCATATATTTT.